A selection of T cell receptor beta chains follows, all from one sample in a study of cytomegalovirus exposure and HLA in healthy donors. Clones were read by immunoSEQ multiplex PCR, and TCRdb kept only the in-frame ones, dropping some. The data contain about 240,000 clones, about 86% of them singletons. The sequencing input was PBMCs. These receptor sequences come from a woman aged 25-40 years in good health and CMV-seropositive. Each CDR3 is given with its conserved first and last residue. Fields, in order: clone size, J gene, V gene, D gene, CDR3 protein, CDR3 DNA. A D gene is named only where the DNA matches it firmly. Size values are once, few and many counts, or a class for expanded clones, and some rows have none.

clone size: -
J gene: TRBJ2-2
V gene: TRBV15
D gene: -
CDR3 protein: CATIQGRGNTGELFF
CDR3 DNA: TGTGCCACCATTCAGGGCAGGGGAAACACCGGGGAGCTGTTTTTT

clone size: -
J gene: TRBJ1-4
V gene: TRBV7-7
D gene: -
CDR3 protein: CASSLAPPGSATNEKLFF
CDR3 DNA: TGTGCCAGCAGCTTAGCCCCACCCGGGTCTGCAACTAATGAAAAACTGTTTTTT

clone size: -
J gene: TRBJ1-2
V gene: TRBV4-2
D gene: TRBD1
CDR3 protein: CASSQGKGGGGYGYTF
CDR3 DNA: TGTGCCAGCAGCCAAGGGAAAGGAGGGGGCGGGTATGGCTACACCTTC

clone size: -
J gene: TRBJ2-7
V gene: TRBV12-5
D gene: TRBD2
CDR3 protein: CASGSLRAGAYEQYF
CDR3 DNA: TGTGCTAGTGGTTCCCTCCGGGCGGGGGCCTACGAGCAGTACTTC

clone size: once
J gene: TRBJ1-2
V gene: TRBV6-6
D gene: TRBD1
CDR3 protein: CASSYTGTGLGYGYTF
CDR3 DNA: TGTGCCAGCAGTTATACCGGGACAGGGTTAGGTTATGGCTACACCTTC

clone size: once
J gene: TRBJ1-2
V gene: TRBV28
D gene: -
CDR3 protein: CASSLSQGDGYTF
CDR3 DNA: TGTGCCAGCAGTTTGTCCCAGGGCGATGGCTACACCTTC

clone size: -
J gene: TRBJ2-3
V gene: TRBV7-2
D gene: TRBD2
CDR3 protein: CASSFRQTGGADTQYF
CDR3 DNA: TGTGCCAGCAGCTTTCGTCAGACGGGAGGCGCAGATACGCAGTATTTT

clone size: -
J gene: TRBJ2-5
V gene: TRBV2
D gene: -
CDR3 protein: CASRPDVSVETQYF
CDR3 DNA: TGTGCCAGCAGGCCAGATGTGTCTGTAGAGACCCAGTACTTC

clone size: -
J gene: TRBJ2-7
V gene: TRBV27
D gene: TRBD2
CDR3 protein: CASSPRAGGWYEQYF
CDR3 DNA: TGTGCCAGCAGCCCGAGGGCGGGAGGATGGTACGAGCAGTACTTC

clone size: -
J gene: TRBJ1-1
V gene: TRBV2
D gene: -
CDR3 protein: CASSASEGTEAFF
CDR3 DNA: TGTGCCAGCAGCGCATCGGAGGGTACTGAAGCTTTCTTT

clone size: -
J gene: TRBJ2-1
V gene: TRBV7-3
D gene: -
CDR3 protein: CASSRTPAGVNEQFF
CDR3 DNA: TGTGCCAGCAGTAGAACCCCAGCGGGTGTGAATGAGCAGTTCTTC

clone size: -
J gene: TRBJ1-3
V gene: TRBV4-2
D gene: -
CDR3 protein: CASSQDDQASGNTIYF
CDR3 DNA: TGTGCCAGCAGCCAAGATGACCAGGCCTCTGGAAACACCATATATTTT

clone size: -
J gene: TRBJ2-7
V gene: TRBV2
D gene: -
CDR3 protein: CASRTDSYEQYF
CDR3 DNA: TGTGCCAGCCGGACAGACTCCTACGAGCAGTACTTC

clone size: -
J gene: TRBJ1-1
V gene: TRBV27
D gene: -
CDR3 protein: CASSSGVNTEAFF
CDR3 DNA: TGTGCCAGCAGTTCGGGGGTGAACACTGAAGCTTTCTTT

clone size: -
J gene: TRBJ2-1
V gene: TRBV19
D gene: TRBD1
CDR3 protein: CASSIGTGGYNEQFF
CDR3 DNA: TGTGCCAGTAGTATAGGGACAGGGGGCTACAATGAGCAGTTCTTC

clone size: once
J gene: TRBJ2-3
V gene: TRBV2
D gene: TRBD2
CDR3 protein: CASSLLAGVMTQYF
CDR3 DNA: TGTGCCAGCAGTCTCCTAGCGGGAGTAATGACGCAGTATTTT

clone size: -
J gene: TRBJ1-5
V gene: TRBV6-4
D gene: -
CDR3 protein: CASSPGGRLQPQHF
CDR3 DNA: TGTGCCAGCAGCCCGGGGGGACGGCTCCAGCCCCAGCATTTT

clone size: once
J gene: TRBJ1-4
V gene: TRBV7-9
D gene: -
CDR3 protein: CASSFSGGNNEKLFF
CDR3 DNA: TGTGCCAGCAGCTTCAGCGGGGGAAATAATGAAAAACTGTTTTTT

clone size: few
J gene: TRBJ2-7
V gene: TRBV19
D gene: -
CDR3 protein: CASSIDGANNYEQYF
CDR3 DNA: TGTGCCAGTAGTATAGATGGGGCTAATAACTACGAGCAGTACTTC

clone size: -
J gene: TRBJ2-2
V gene: TRBV7-6
D gene: -
CDR3 protein: CASSPQGSTGELFF
CDR3 DNA: TGTGCCAGCAGCCCGCAGGGATCCACCGGGGAGCTGTTTTTT

clone size: few
J gene: TRBJ1-2
V gene: TRBV11-2
D gene: -
CDR3 protein: CASSLGLNYGYTF
CDR3 DNA: TGTGCCAGCAGCCTGGGCCTTAACTATGGCTACACCTTC

clone size: few
J gene: TRBJ2-7
V gene: TRBV2
D gene: -
CDR3 protein: CASKGDTDEQYF
CDR3 DNA: TGTGCCAGCAAGGGGGACACCGACGAGCAGTACTTC

clone size: -
J gene: TRBJ2-7
V gene: TRBV7-2
D gene: TRBD1
CDR3 protein: CASSPRTGVWEQYF
CDR3 DNA: TGTGCCAGCAGCCCGAGGACAGGGGTATGGGAGCAGTACTTC

clone size: once
J gene: TRBJ2-1
V gene: TRBV4-2
D gene: TRBD2
CDR3 protein: CASSHNSGSPFF
CDR3 DNA: TGTGCCAGCAGCCACAATAGCGGGAGTCCGTTCTTC

clone size: once
J gene: TRBJ2-7
V gene: TRBV7-2
D gene: TRBD2
CDR3 protein: CASSLVLAGGHEQYF
CDR3 DNA: TGTGCCAGCAGCTTAGTCCTAGCGGGAGGCCACGAGCAGTACTTC

clone size: -
J gene: TRBJ2-2
V gene: TRBV6-1
D gene: TRBD1
CDR3 protein: CASSELPRGYTGELFF
CDR3 DNA: TGTGCCAGCAGTGAACTACCCAGGGGGTATACCGGGGAGCTGTTTTTT

clone size: -
J gene: TRBJ2-5
V gene: TRBV9
D gene: TRBD2
CDR3 protein: CASSAGTSGSGETQYF
CDR3 DNA: TGTGCCAGCAGCGCTGGGACTAGCGGGAGTGGTGAGACCCAGTACTTC

clone size: few
J gene: TRBJ2-7
V gene: TRBV10-1
D gene: -
CDR3 protein: CASSGGYEQYF
CDR3 DNA: TGCGCCAGCAGTGGCGGCTACGAGCAGTACTTC

clone size: few
J gene: TRBJ2-2
V gene: TRBV7-9
D gene: TRBD1
CDR3 protein: CASSYGQGELFF
CDR3 DNA: TGTGCCAGCAGCTACGGACAGGGTGAGCTGTTTTTT

clone size: -
J gene: TRBJ2-1
V gene: TRBV7-8
D gene: -
CDR3 protein: CASSYRSLDYNEQFF
CDR3 DNA: TGTGCCAGCAGTTACAGGAGCCTGGATTACAATGAGCAGTTCTTC

clone size: -
J gene: TRBJ2-7
V gene: TRBV5-1
D gene: TRBD1
CDR3 protein: CASSRGTGQGSYEQYF
CDR3 DNA: TGCGCCAGCAGCCGAGGCACGGGACAGGGCTCCTACGAGCAGTACTTC

clone size: -
J gene: TRBJ1-5
V gene: TRBV2
D gene: TRBD1
CDR3 protein: CASSDPPTGTSNQPQHF
CDR3 DNA: TGTGCCAGCAGTGATCCCCCGACAGGGACCAGCAATCAGCCCCAGCATTTT

clone size: -
J gene: TRBJ2-7
V gene: TRBV5-1
D gene: TRBD1
CDR3 protein: CASSWGQGAYEQYF
CDR3 DNA: TGCGCCAGCAGCTGGGGACAGGGGGCCTACGAGCAGTACTTC

clone size: -
J gene: TRBJ2-5
V gene: TRBV7-6
D gene: -
CDR3 protein: CASRQSGSQETQYF
CDR3 DNA: TGTGCCAGCAGGCAATCAGGGTCCCAAGAGACCCAGTACTTC

clone size: few
J gene: TRBJ2-5
V gene: TRBV7-8
D gene: TRBD1
CDR3 protein: CASSLKRTGDETQYF
CDR3 DNA: TGTGCCAGCAGCTTAAAGCGGACAGGAGATGAGACCCAGTACTTC

clone size: -
J gene: TRBJ1-1
V gene: TRBV30
D gene: -
CDR3 protein: CAWSVAPGIAFF
CDR3 DNA: TGTGCCTGGAGTGTTGCCCCGGGTATAGCTTTCTTT